The T cell receptor beta chain described here comes from a study of response to subunit inactivated influenza vaccine. There are 15 residues in the CDR3. CDR1 is SGHRS and CDR2 is YFSETQ in the germline V gene. Losses at the gene ends were 2 bases for V and 8 bases for J; bases not matched to a gene: 9. MiXCR, run by TCRdb on the RT-PCR reads, gives a single entry per CDR3 protein. The sample shows just under 550,000 distinct CDR3 sequences, roughly a quarter of them seen only once. These data are also associated with another study on T cells expressing NK-cell markers. That study adds: TCR beta cDNA was made by 5'RACE template switching with UMIs. Cells sorted as CD3+CD56+NKG2C+, CD3+CD56+NKG2C- and CD3+CD56-NKG2C+ T cells supplied the TCR beta repertoires. Eight donors were sequenced, seven testing HCMV-seropositive and one testing seronegative. Roughly six donors had dominant NKG2C+ clonotypes that comprised roughly 1.0-7.0% of their CD8+ T cells. These clonotypes, the leaders elsewhere, also led the CD3+CD56-NKG2C+ fraction in four donors.

The clonotype originates from a man aged 50-59 years who received an inactivated influenza vaccine. The chain employs TRBV5-1 and TRBJ2-1; 8 bases fit TRBD2. The sample was CD4+ T cells sorted from PBMCs, taken 11 to 12 days after vaccination. CDR3 loop: CASSFAGTSLDEQFF. The DNA of the CDR3 is TGCGCCAGCAGCTTTGCCGGGACTAGTTTGGATGAGCAGTTCTTC.